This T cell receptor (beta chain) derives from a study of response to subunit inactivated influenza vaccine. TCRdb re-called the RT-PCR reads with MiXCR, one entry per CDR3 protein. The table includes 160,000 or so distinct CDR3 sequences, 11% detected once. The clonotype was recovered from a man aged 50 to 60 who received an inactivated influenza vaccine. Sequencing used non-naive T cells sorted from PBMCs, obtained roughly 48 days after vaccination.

Here the CDR3 reads CASRRLSTDTQYF. The CDR3 nucleotides read TGTGCCAGCAGACGACTAAGCACAGATACGCAGTATTTT. J is TRBJ2-3 and V is TRBV3-1, with D perhaps matching TRBD2 (5 bases). Looked up from germline, CDR1 is LGHDT and CDR2 is YNNKEL (reference sequence). This CDR3 spans 13 amino acids. The V end lost 6 bases, the J end lost 0 bases, and 7 bases lay between the germline ends.